This T cell receptor beta chain comes out of a study of cytomegalovirus exposure and HLA in healthy donors. 60 Vbeta and 13 Jbeta primers were used in PCR. Profiling relied on immunoSEQ multiplex PCR, and the TCRdb table lists in-frame clones only, not all of them. The sample includes tens of thousands of clones. About this clone: Its antigen is not identified.

Findings of the study overall: Researchers reported that a few CMV-associated chains were confirmed in vitro as CMV antigen-specific.

The source is a middle-aged woman in good health and CMV-seronegative. What was sequenced was PBMCs.

The CDR3 is CASSKERGLAVAHTKYEQYF. The CDR3, as DNA: TGTGCCAGCAGCAAAGAACGGGGACTAGCGGTCGCCCACACAAAGTACGAGCAGTACTTC. The chain employs TRBV21-1 and TRBJ2-7; the D call TRBD2 from the table was never checked on the DNA. TRBV21-1 is assigned pseudogene status. The CDR3 covers 20 residues.